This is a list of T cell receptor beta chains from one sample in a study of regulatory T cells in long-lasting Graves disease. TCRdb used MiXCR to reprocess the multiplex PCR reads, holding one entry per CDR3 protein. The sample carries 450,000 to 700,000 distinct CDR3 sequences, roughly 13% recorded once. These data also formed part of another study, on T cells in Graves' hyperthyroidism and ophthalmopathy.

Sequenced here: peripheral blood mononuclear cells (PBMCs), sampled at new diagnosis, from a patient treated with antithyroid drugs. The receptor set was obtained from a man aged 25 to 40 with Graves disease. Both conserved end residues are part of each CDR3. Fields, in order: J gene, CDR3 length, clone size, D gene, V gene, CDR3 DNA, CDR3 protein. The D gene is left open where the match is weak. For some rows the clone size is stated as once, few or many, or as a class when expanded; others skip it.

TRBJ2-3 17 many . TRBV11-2 TGTGCCAGCAGCTTATTCGCACGAGAACTTATCACAGATACGCAGTATTTT CASSLFARELITDTQYF
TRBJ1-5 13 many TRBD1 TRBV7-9 TGTGCCAGCAGCTTCCAGGGGGGGCAGCCCCAGCATTTT CASSFQGGQPQHF
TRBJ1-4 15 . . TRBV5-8 TGTGCCAGCAGCTTACGGACATCCGAAGGCGGAAAACTGTTTTTT CASSLRTSEGGKLFF
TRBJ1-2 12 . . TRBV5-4 TGTGCCAGCAGCTTTGAGGGAGATGGCTACACCTTC CASSFEGDGYTF
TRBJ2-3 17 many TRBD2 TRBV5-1 TGTGCCAGCAGCCCCAAAGGACTAGCCGCCAGCACAGATACGCAGTATTTT CASSPKGLAASTDTQYF
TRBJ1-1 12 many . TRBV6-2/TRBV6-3 TGTGCCAGCAGTTACGTGGGCACTGAAGCTTTCTTT CASSYVGTEAFF
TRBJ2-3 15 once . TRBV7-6 TGTGCCAGCAGCCCCTGGGGGGCGGGCACAGATACGCAGTATTTT CASSPWGAGTDTQYF
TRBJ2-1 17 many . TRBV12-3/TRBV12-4 TGTGCCAGCAGTTTAAGTAGCGCACGACGCTCCTACAATGAGCAGTTCTTC CASSLSSARRSYNEQFF
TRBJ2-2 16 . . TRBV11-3 TGTGCCAGCAGCCCCCGGGGGACCGCCGGCACCGGGGAGCTGTTTTTT CASSPRGTAGTGELFF
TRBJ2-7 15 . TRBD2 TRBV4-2 TGTGCCAGCAGCCAAGAGGGAGGGAAAATATACGAGCAGTACTTC CASSQEGGKIYEQYF
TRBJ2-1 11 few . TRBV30 TGTGCCTGGCAGGAAAGGGATGAGCAGTTCTTC CAWQERDEQFF
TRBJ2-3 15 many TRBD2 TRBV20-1 TGCAGTGCTTCCGGACCAGGGAGGGGCACAGATACGCAGTATTTT CSASGPGRGTDTQYF
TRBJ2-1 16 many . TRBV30 TGTGCCTGGAGTGTACGACGGACCTTCCCAGGCAATGAGCAGTTCTTC CAWSVRRTFPGNEQFF
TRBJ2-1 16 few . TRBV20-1 TGCAGTGCTAGAGCCCCGTGGTCCCGCGGATCCAATGAGCAGTTCTTC CSARAPWSRGSNEQFF
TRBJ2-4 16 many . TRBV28 TGTGCCAGCAGTACCGCCGAGGGTTCAGCCAAAAACATTCAGTACTTC CASSTAEGSAKNIQYF
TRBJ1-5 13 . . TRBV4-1 TGCGCCAGCAGCCAAGTAGTCCAGGGACAACAGCATTTT CASSQVVQGQQHF
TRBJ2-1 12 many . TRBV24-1 TGTGCCACCAGTGATTCTTTGTCGGAGCAGTTCTTC CATSDSLSEQFF
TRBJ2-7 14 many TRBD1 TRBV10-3 TGTGCCATCATCCCGGGACAGGGAATCTACGAGCAGTACTTC CAIIPGQGIYEQYF
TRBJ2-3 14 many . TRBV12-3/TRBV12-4 TGTGCCAGCAGTAACAGGGTCCTCACAGATACGCAGTATTTT CASSNRVLTDTQYF
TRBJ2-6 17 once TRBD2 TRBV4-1 TGCGCCAGCCGTTCGACTAGCGGTAGCGCTGGGGCCAACGTCCTGACTTTC CASRSTSGSAGANVLTF
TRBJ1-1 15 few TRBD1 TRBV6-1 TGTGCCAGCAGTGAGTACAGGGGAGAAACAGATGAAGCTTTCTTT CASSEYRGETDEAFF
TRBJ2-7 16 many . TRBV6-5 TGTGCCAGCAGTTACTCGGCCCTTGGTGGGGGCTACGAGCAGTACTTC CASSYSALGGGYEQYF
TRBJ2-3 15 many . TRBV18 TGTGCCAGCTCAGCCAAGCTAGCTGTGGCAGATACGCAGTATTTT CASSAKLAVADTQYF
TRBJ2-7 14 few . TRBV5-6 TGTGCCAGCAGCTTAGGGAAGAATCCCTACGAGCAGTACTTC CASSLGKNPYEQYF
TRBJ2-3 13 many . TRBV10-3 TGTGCCATCAGTGAGTCGGAGAGAGATACGCAGTATTTT CAISESERDTQYF
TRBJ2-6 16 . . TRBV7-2 TGTGCCAGCAGCTTAGGCCTTTTCTCTGGGGCCAACGTCCTGACTTTC CASSLGLFSGANVLTF
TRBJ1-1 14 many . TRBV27 TGTGCCAGCAGTTTATTAAACAGTAACACTGAAGCTTTCTTT CASSLLNSNTEAFF
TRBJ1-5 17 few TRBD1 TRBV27 TGTGCCAGCAGTCTTGCTCCGGACAGGGCGCTCAATCAGCCCCAGCATTTT CASSLAPDRALNQPQHF
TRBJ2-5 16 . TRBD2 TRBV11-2 TGTGCCAGCAGCTTAGTGGCTAGCGGGAGTGGGGAGACCCAGTACTTC CASSLVASGSGETQYF
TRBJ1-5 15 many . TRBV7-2 TGTGCCAGCAGCTTAGAGAACACGTCCTATCAGCCCCAGCATTTT CASSLENTSYQPQHF
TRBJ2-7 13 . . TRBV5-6 TGTGCCAGCAGCTTGTTCCGTTCCTACGAGCAGTACTTC CASSLFRSYEQYF
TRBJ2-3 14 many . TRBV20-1 TGCAGTGCTAGGTCCAGGGCAGGCGTGGATACGCAGTATTTT CSARSRAGVDTQYF
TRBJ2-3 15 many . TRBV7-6 TGTGCCAGCAGCTCTGGGCGAGTGCGCACAGATACGCAGTATTTT CASSSGRVRTDTQYF
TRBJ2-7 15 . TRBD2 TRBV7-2 TGTGCCAGCAGCTTAGTGGATAGCGGGGGCTACGAGCAGTACTTC CASSLVDSGGYEQYF
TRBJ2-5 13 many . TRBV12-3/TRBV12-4 TGTGCCAGCAGTTTCAGTGTGGGGGAGACCCAGTACTTC CASSFSVGETQYF
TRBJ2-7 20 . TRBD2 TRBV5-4 TGTGCCAGCAGCAAAGAGGGGATACAAGTTTCTAGCGGGAGCTCCTACGAGCAGTACTTC CASSKEGIQVSSGSSYEQYF
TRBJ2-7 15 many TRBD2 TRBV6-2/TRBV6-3 TGTGCCAGCAGCCCGTTCGACACGTCGGGGGGCGAGCAGTACTTC CASSPFDTSGGEQYF
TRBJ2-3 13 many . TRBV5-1 TGTGCCAGCAGCCCAGGGCCCACAGATACGCAGTATTTT CASSPGPTDTQYF
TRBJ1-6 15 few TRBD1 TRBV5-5 TGTGCCAGCAGCCAAGTGGGACAGGGCAGATCACCCCTCCACTTT CASSQVGQGRSPLHF
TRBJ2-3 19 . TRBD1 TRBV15 TGTGCCACCAGCAGAGAAGCACAGGGGTTAGGGGGAGCCCCTAATACGCAGTATTTT CATSREAQGLGGAPNTQYF
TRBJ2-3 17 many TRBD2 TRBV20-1 TGCAGTGCTAGAGGGGCTAGCGGGAGGCCCACCGCAGATACGCAGTATTTT CSARGASGRPTADTQYF
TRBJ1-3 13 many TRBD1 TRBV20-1 TGCAGTGCCAGGGACAGTTCTGGAAACACCATATATTTT CSARDSSGNTIYF
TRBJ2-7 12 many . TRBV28 TGTGCCAGCATTCCGGCTTCGGGTGTCACGTACTTC CASIPASGVTYF
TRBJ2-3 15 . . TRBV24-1 TGTGCCACCAGTGATTTGGCGGACACCACAGATACGCAGTATTTT CATSDLADTTDTQYF
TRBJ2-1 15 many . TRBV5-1 TGCGCCAGCAGCAGGACATCACGGGACTACAATGAGCAGTTCTTC CASSRTSRDYNEQFF
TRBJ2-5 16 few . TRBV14 TGTGCCAGCAGCCCCGCCCCCGGGGGGCGGTTAGAGACCCAGTACTTC CASSPAPGGRLETQYF
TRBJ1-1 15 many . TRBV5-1 TGCGCCAGCAGCTTTAACAGGGTTTCGGACACTGAAGCTTTCTTT CASSFNRVSDTEAFF
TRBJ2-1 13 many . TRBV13 TGTGCCAGCAGCGTCCGACAAGCACATGAGCAGTTCTTC CASSVRQAHEQFF
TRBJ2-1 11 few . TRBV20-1 TGCAGTGCTAGAGAACCCAGGTGGGAGTTCTTC CSAREPRWEFF
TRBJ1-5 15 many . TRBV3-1 TGTGCCAGCAGCCCAGCATTGACTAGCAATCAGCCCCAGCATTTT CASSPALTSNQPQHF